A selection of T cell receptor beta chains follows, all from one sample in a study of blood T cells in healthy people across ages. Each CDR3 protein is one row after TCRdb ran MiXCR on the 5' RACE reads. The repertoire holds fewer than 1,200,000 distinct CDR3 sequences, with under 30% as singletons. These same data were also listed under a study on T cells of mothers and their children.

Sequences were obtained from blood. The receptors shown here come from a girl under 10 years old in good health. Both conserved end residues are part of each CDR3. The D gene is left open where the match is weak. Size tells how often a clone was seen (once, few, many) or the class of an expanded clone, and some rows leave it out.

V gene: TRBV5-1; clone size: .; J gene: TRBJ2-3; D gene: .; CDR3 protein: CASSLDPSADTQYF; CDR3 DNA: TGCGCCAGCAGCTTGGACCCATCGGCGGATACGCAGTATTTT
V gene: TRBV20-1; clone size: .; J gene: TRBJ2-1; D gene: TRBD2; CDR3 protein: CSVYTSGMNEQFF; CDR3 DNA: TGCAGTGTCTATACTAGCGGGATGAATGAGCAGTTCTTC
V gene: TRBV10-3; clone size: few; J gene: TRBJ2-1; D gene: TRBD1; CDR3 protein: CAISEGQVMFF; CDR3 DNA: TGTGCCATCAGTGAGGGACAGGTAATGTTCTTC
V gene: TRBV4-1; clone size: .; J gene: TRBJ2-2; D gene: TRBD2; CDR3 protein: CASRKFGLAGVGTGELFF; CDR3 DNA: TGCGCCAGCAGAAAATTCGGACTAGCGGGAGTCGGTACCGGGGAGCTGTTTTTT
V gene: TRBV5-1; clone size: .; J gene: TRBJ2-7; D gene: .; CDR3 protein: CASSPDSAPALGSYEQYF; CDR3 DNA: TGCGCCAGCAGCCCGGACAGTGCCCCCGCTCTTGGCTCCTACGAGCAGTACTTC
V gene: TRBV12-3/TRBV12-4; clone size: .; J gene: TRBJ2-3; D gene: TRBD2; CDR3 protein: CASSSGLAGLGDTQYF; CDR3 DNA: TGTGCCAGCAGTTCTGGACTAGCGGGGCTGGGGGATACGCAGTATTTT
V gene: TRBV29-1; clone size: few; J gene: TRBJ2-1; D gene: TRBD2; CDR3 protein: CSGTSGGVNEQFF; CDR3 DNA: TGCAGCGGCACTAGCGGGGGGGTGAATGAGCAGTTCTTC
V gene: TRBV5-8; clone size: few; J gene: TRBJ1-2; D gene: TRBD1; CDR3 protein: CASSLVQGAGYTF; CDR3 DNA: TGTGCCAGCAGCTTGGTTCAGGGGGCAGGCTACACCTTC
V gene: TRBV29-1; clone size: .; J gene: TRBJ2-3; D gene: TRBD2; CDR3 protein: CSVEVPGLAGGSADTQYF; CDR3 DNA: TGCAGCGTTGAGGTGCCGGGACTAGCGGGGGGGAGCGCAGATACGCAGTATTTT
V gene: TRBV29-1; clone size: few; J gene: TRBJ1-4; D gene: .; CDR3 protein: CSVMHRGFELFF; CDR3 DNA: TGCAGCGTGATGCATCGTGGTTTTGAACTGTTTTTT
V gene: TRBV6-2/TRBV6-3; clone size: few; J gene: TRBJ1-2; D gene: TRBD1; CDR3 protein: CASSSGGHYGYTF; CDR3 DNA: TGTGCCAGCAGTTCAGGGGGACACTATGGCTACACCTTC
V gene: TRBV7-2; clone size: .; J gene: TRBJ2-4; D gene: .; CDR3 protein: CASSLDRAGVDIQYF; CDR3 DNA: TGTGCCAGCAGCCTAGACAGGGCGGGGGTAGACATTCAGTACTTC
V gene: TRBV20-1; clone size: .; J gene: TRBJ1-2; D gene: .; CDR3 protein: CSASALLPGRPLYYGYTF; CDR3 DNA: TGCAGTGCTAGTGCTCTCCTGCCCGGACGGCCTCTGTACTATGGCTACACCTTC
V gene: TRBV10-3; clone size: few; J gene: TRBJ1-4; D gene: .; CDR3 protein: CATGADNEKLFF; CDR3 DNA: TGTGCCACTGGGGCGGATAATGAAAAACTGTTTTTT
V gene: TRBV4-3; clone size: few; J gene: TRBJ2-7; D gene: TRBD2; CDR3 protein: CASSQDIAGATYEQYF; CDR3 DNA: TGCGCCAGCAGCCAAGACATAGCGGGGGCAACCTACGAGCAGTACTTC
V gene: TRBV5-1; clone size: .; J gene: TRBJ1-2; D gene: TRBD1; CDR3 protein: CASSARQGGDYGYTF; CDR3 DNA: TGCGCCAGCAGCGCACGACAGGGAGGGGACTATGGCTACACCTTC
V gene: TRBV14; clone size: .; J gene: TRBJ2-1; D gene: TRBD2; CDR3 protein: CASSQDSLAGGDNEQFF; CDR3 DNA: TGTGCCAGCAGCCAAGATAGCCTAGCGGGTGGGGACAATGAGCAGTTCTTC
V gene: TRBV18; clone size: .; J gene: TRBJ2-2; D gene: .; CDR3 protein: CASSPLGRTGELFF; CDR3 DNA: TGTGCCAGCTCACCCCTCGGACGGACCGGGGAGCTGTTTTTT
V gene: TRBV13; clone size: .; J gene: TRBJ2-5; D gene: .; CDR3 protein: CASSRGRGGTQYF; CDR3 DNA: TGTGCCAGCAGCCGGGGCCGTGGCGGGACCCAGTACTTC
V gene: TRBV7-9; clone size: few; J gene: TRBJ2-1; D gene: TRBD2; CDR3 protein: CASSLTAGADNEQSF; CDR3 DNA: TGTGCCAGCAGCTTAACAGCGGGAGCTGACAATGAGCAGTCCTTC
V gene: TRBV2; clone size: few; J gene: TRBJ2-1; D gene: TRBD1; CDR3 protein: CASSPTRTGENEQFF; CDR3 DNA: TGTGCCAGCTCGCCCACTAGGACAGGGGAAAATGAGCAGTTCTTC
V gene: TRBV2; clone size: few; J gene: TRBJ2-2; D gene: .; CDR3 protein: CASSEDLGYTGELFF; CDR3 DNA: TGTGCCAGCAGTGAAGATTTGGGGTACACCGGGGAGCTGTTTTTT
V gene: TRBV5-1; clone size: .; J gene: TRBJ1-2; D gene: .; CDR3 protein: CASSLVRAKDGYTF; CDR3 DNA: TGCGCCAGCAGCTTGGTGCGGGCCAAGGATGGCTACACCTTC
V gene: TRBV4-2; clone size: few; J gene: TRBJ1-1; D gene: TRBD1; CDR3 protein: CASRGQGSLDTEAFF; CDR3 DNA: TGTGCCAGCAGGGGACAGGGTTCATTGGACACTGAAGCTTTCTTT
V gene: TRBV12-3/TRBV12-4; clone size: many; J gene: TRBJ1-1; D gene: .; CDR3 protein: CASSWGRNTEAFF; CDR3 DNA: TGTGCCAGCAGTTGGGGGAGGAACACTGAAGCTTTCTTT
V gene: TRBV28; clone size: few; J gene: TRBJ2-4; D gene: .; CDR3 protein: CASSLFQGGPNLF; CDR3 DNA: TGTGCCAGCAGTTTATTCCAGGGGGGGCCCAACTTATTC
V gene: TRBV7-3; clone size: .; J gene: TRBJ2-1; D gene: .; CDR3 protein: CASSLLPGGSEQFF; CDR3 DNA: TGTGCCAGCAGCTTATTGCCAGGGGGGAGTGAGCAGTTCTTC